A selection of T cell receptor beta chains follows, all from one sample in a study of blood T cell repertoires in COVID-19. Sequenced by immunoSEQ multiplex PCR; TCRdb stores in-frame clones only, minus some. The data contain 290,000 or so clones, around 90% of them singletons. The sample consisted of peripheral blood. The receptors shown here come from a man between 70 and 80 years old with acute or convalescent COVID-19. The CDR3 runs from the conserved cysteine through the conserved F or W. A D gene is named only where the DNA matches it firmly. Some rows mark clone size as missing; the rest say once, few, many or name a class of expanded clone.

D gene	V gene	J gene	clone size	CDR3 protein	CDR3 DNA
TRBD1	TRBV28	TRBJ1-5	few	CASSLQGSFSNQPQHF	TGTGCCAGCAGTCTACAGGGGAGCTTTAGCAATCAGCCCCAGCATTTT
TRBD2	TRBV10-3	TRBJ2-1	.	CAISELAGVGEQFF	TGTGCCATCAGTGAATTAGCGGGAGTCGGTGAGCAGTTCTTC
TRBD2	TRBV6-1	TRBJ2-7	many	CASSGLAGGLPYEQYF	TGTGCCAGCAGTGGACTAGCGGGTGGTTTACCCTACGAGCAGTACTTC
.	TRBV12-3/TRBV12-4	TRBJ1-2	.	CASSADSYGYTF	TGTGCCAGCAGTGCGGACAGCTATGGCTACACCTTC
TRBD1	TRBV11-2	TRBJ1-1	.	CASSSTGVTEAFF	TGTGCCAGCAGCTCCACAGGGGTCACTGAAGCTTTCTTT
.	TRBV5-1	TRBJ2-3	.	CASSLSQYHTDTQYF	TGCGCCAGCAGCCTTTCACAGTACCACACAGATACGCAGTATTTT
.	TRBV11-1	TRBJ1-1	.	CASSSSGGPRGSEAFF	TGTGCCAGCAGCTCCTCGGGGGGCCCACGGGGCTCTGAAGCTTTCTTT
TRBD1	TRBV2	TRBJ2-4	once	CASSDTGGGNIQYF	TGTGCCAGCAGTGACACAGGGGGAGGAAACATTCAGTACTTC
TRBD1	TRBV7-2	TRBJ1-1	.	CASSSQGTNTEAFF	TGTGCCAGCAGCTCACAGGGGACGAACACTGAAGCTTTCTTT
.	TRBV18	TRBJ2-3	.	CASSRAGSTDTQYF	TGTGCCAGCTCCCGGGCAGGGAGCACAGATACGCAGTATTTT
.	TRBV2	TRBJ1-5	.	CASRRDSNQPQHF	TGTGCCAGCAGGAGAGATAGCAATCAGCCCCAGCATTTT
TRBD1	TRBV30	TRBJ1-2	.	CAWSQQGIGYTF	TGTGCCTGGAGTCAACAGGGGATTGGCTACACCTTC
.	TRBV3-1/TRBV3-2	TRBJ1-2	.	CASSHEGGWNYGYTF	TGTGCCAGCAGCCACGAGGGAGGATGGAACTATGGCTACACCTTC
TRBD1	TRBV5-1	TRBJ1-5	.	CASSLTGGSNQPQHF	TGCGCCAGCAGTTTGACAGGGGGCAGCAATCAGCCCCAGCATTTT
.	TRBV3-1/TRBV3-2	TRBJ1-2	.	CASSQGPRFYGYTF	TGTGCCAGCAGCCAAGGCCCCCGGTTCTATGGCTACACCTTC
.	TRBV24-1	TRBJ2-1	.	CATSDGWRPYNEQFF	TGTGCCACCAGTGATGGGTGGAGACCCTACAATGAGCAGTTCTTC
.	TRBV21-1	TRBJ1-2	.	CATDRGTGCNYGYTF	TGTGCCACTGACCGGGGGACAGGATGTAACTATGGCTACACCTTC
TRBD1	TRBV6-5	TRBJ1-5	.	CASSKGQGLGQPQHF	TGTGCCAGCAGCAAGGGACAGGGCTTAGGTCAGCCCCAGCATTTT
TRBD1	TRBV19	TRBJ1-1	.	CASSISPGQQYTEAFF	TGTGCCAGTAGTATTTCCCCGGGACAGCAGTACACTGAAGCTTTCTTT
TRBD1	TRBV14	TRBJ2-2	.	CASSLRTGAGELFF	TGTGCCAGCAGTCTTCGGACAGGGGCCGGGGAGCTGTTTTTT
TRBD1	TRBV10-1	TRBJ2-1	.	CASSPGTGLLNEQFF	TGCGCCAGCAGTCCTGGGACAGGCCTCCTTAATGAGCAGTTCTTC
.	TRBV7-2	TRBJ2-7	.	CASSLVAKINEQYF	TGTGCCAGCAGCTTAGTAGCTAAAATCAACGAGCAGTACTTC
TRBD1	TRBV18	TRBJ1-1	.	CASSPAPIGGAVNTEAFF	TGTGCCAGCTCACCAGCGCCGATAGGGGGCGCGGTTAACACTGAAGCTTTCTTT
.	TRBV12-3/TRBV12-4	TRBJ1-5	.	CASSPGNQPQHF	TGTGCCAGCAGCCCGGGGAATCAGCCCCAGCATTTT
TRBD2	TRBV7-2	TRBJ2-5	.	CASSPGTTQETQYF	TGTGCCAGCAGCCCAGGGACTACCCAAGAGACCCAGTACTTC
TRBD1	TRBV5-1	TRBJ1-1	.	CASSSRQGGGTEAFF	TGCGCCAGCAGCTCACGACAGGGAGGAGGCACTGAAGCTTTCTTT
TRBD1	TRBV6-5	TRBJ1-4	.	CASSTTGGSEKLFF	TGTGCCAGCAGTACCACAGGGGGAAGTGAAAAACTGTTTTTT
TRBD1	TRBV4-3	TRBJ1-4	.	CASSPLTGATNEKLFF	TGCGCCAGCAGCCCCCTCACAGGGGCAACTAATGAAAAACTGTTTTTT
TRBD1	TRBV24-1	TRBJ2-1	.	CATSDLGQGANNEQFF	TGTGCCACCAGTGACCTTGGACAGGGGGCTAACAATGAGCAGTTCTTC
.	TRBV6-5	TRBJ2-1	.	CASSYWADHSYNEQFF	TGTGCCAGCAGTTACTGGGCAGATCACTCCTACAATGAGCAGTTCTTC
.	TRBV6-5	TRBJ1-4	.	CASRRDKNEKLFF	TGTGCCAGCAGACGGGACAAGAATGAAAAACTGTTTTTT
TRBD1	TRBV15	TRBJ2-2	.	CATSRATWTGGVGELFF	TGTGCCACCAGCAGAGCTACTTGGACAGGGGGTGTCGGGGAGCTGTTTTTT